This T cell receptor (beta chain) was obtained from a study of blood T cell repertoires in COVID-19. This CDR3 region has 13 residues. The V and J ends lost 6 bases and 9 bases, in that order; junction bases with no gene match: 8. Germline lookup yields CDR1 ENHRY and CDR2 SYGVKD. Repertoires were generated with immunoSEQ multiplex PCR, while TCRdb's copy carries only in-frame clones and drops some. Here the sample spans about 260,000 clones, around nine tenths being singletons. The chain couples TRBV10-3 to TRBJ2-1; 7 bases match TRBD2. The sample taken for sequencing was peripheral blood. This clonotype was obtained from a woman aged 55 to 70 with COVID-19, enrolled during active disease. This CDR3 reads CAIRGGSVSEQFF. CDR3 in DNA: TGTGCCATCAGAGGCGGGAGTGTCAGTGAGCAGTTCTTC.